This T cell receptor beta chain was sequenced in a study of shared clonotypes between healthy human individuals. Trimming cost V 0 bases and J 5 bases; bases outside gene matches: 8. The CDR3 covers 17 residues. The germline V gene has CDR1 SGDLS and CDR2 YYNGEE. As for this clone: What it binds is not known.

Naive CD8 isolation took CD45RO-negative cells positively selected for CCR7 and excluded terminally differentiated effector memory CD45RA+ cells. Donors had no recently reported acute infections or vaccinations and were HIV-negative. Produced via immunoSEQ multiplex PCR; TCRdb's table is partial and in-frame only. This table has about 1,900,000 clones, around 96% appearing once. Study-level points and caveats: Rarefaction revealed incomplete sorted-subset sequencing despite large depth. Sample collection involved blood only; tissue repertoires are likely different.

The clonotype originates from a man younger than 35 in good health. The chain recombines TRBV9 with TRBJ2-5, with 12 bases aligning to TRBD2. The sequencing sample was made of naive CD8+ T cells sorted from blood. This CDR3 reads CASSVALAGGPPETQYF. The CDR3 nucleotides read TGTGCCAGCAGCGTAGCTCTAGCGGGGGGGCCTCCCGAGACCCAGTACTTC.